Listed here are 10 T cell receptor beta chains from one sample, sequenced in a study of memory B cells and T cells in multiple sclerosis (dated by TCRdb to between 2018 and 2020). Library generation was performed with the immunoSEQ multiplex PCR assay. TCRdb took this table from immuneACCESS and kept in-frame rearrangements with V and J called. Such tables lack part of the clones; where checked against another copy, unresolved V genes explain under half of the gap, and the rest is unexplained. The sample yields approximately 47,000 clones; roughly 87% were counted once. Clones ranked in the top ten supply 1% to 1.3% of the sample. What these receptors recognize is not known. After CFSE-labeled PBMCs were cultured without a stimulus, the autoproliferating (CFSEdim) and non-proliferating (CFSEhi) T cell fractions were sequenced separately. Altogether, roughly 50 million CFSE-labeled PBMCs were kept in culture for 6 to 8 days with no stimulus, after which the replicate wells were combined.

The material sequenced was PBMCs from blood kept in culture. The receptors stem from a human donor with multiple sclerosis.

The CDR3 DNA follows: TGTGCCAGTATATTCCCCGGGAAGGAGTTTAAAGCTTTCTTT. Translation gives CASIFPGKEFKAFF. The genes are TRBV6-5 and TRBJ1-1; D unclear. V was cut by 9 bases and J by 9 bases, with 23 bases left in between. The germline gives CDR1 MNHEY, CDR2 SVGAGI. The CDR3 consists of 14 residues.

The chain carries TRBV6-1 and TRBJ1-1; no clear D gene. The CDR3 length is 13 residues. V was shortened by 1 base and J by 4 bases, with 7 bases between the two germline ends. Germline loops: CDR1 MNHNS, CDR2 SASEGT. The CDR3 coding sequence is TGTGCCAGCAGTGAAGTGGGATTCACTGAAGCTTTCTTT. Its protein product is CASSEVGFTEAFF.

This clone was seen a single time. This chain connects TRBV6-1 to TRBJ2-3; no reliable D call. The germline V and J ends were trimmed by 7 bases and 0 bases, with 14 bases remaining between them. The CDR3 length is 15 residues. Germline values: CDR1 MNHNS, CDR2 SASEGT. This CDR3 reads CASTSQQVSTDTQYF. CDR3 DNA: TGTGCCAGCACCTCCCAGCAGGTTAGCACAGATACGCAGTATTTT.

The V call is TRBV5-1, the J call TRBJ2-7; 9 nucleotides agree with TRBD1. The V gene's germline CDR1 is SGHRS and CDR2 YFSETQ. The length of the CDR3 is 14 residues. J gave up 5 bases and V 3 bases, and 6 bases lay outside the gene matches. CDR3 region: CASSSQQGADEQYF. The CDR3 nucleotides read TGCGCCAGCAGCTCGCAACAGGGGGCGGACGAGCAGTACTTC.

The chain employs TRBV28 and TRBJ1-2; possible D gene TRBD1, 6 bases. There are 13 residues in the CDR3. Trimming shortened V by 8 bases and J by 5 bases, and 15 bases separated the two germline ends. CDR1 is MDHEN and CDR2 is SYDVKM in the germline V gene. In nucleotides, the CDR3 is TGTGCCAGCTGTACCCAGGGGCGATATGGCTACACCTTC. It translates to CASCTQGRYGYTF.

This rearrangement joins TRBV7-6 to TRBJ1-1; 9 positions match TRBD1. This CDR3 is built from 15 residues. The V and J ends lost 1 base and 1 base, in that order; junction bases with no gene match: 1. Germline loops: CDR1 SGHVS, CDR2 FNYEAQ. The DNA for the CDR3 is TGTGCCAGCAGCTTAGGACAGGGGGGGAACACTGAAGCTTTCTTT. It translates to CASSLGQGGNTEAFF. The complete variable domain, with remaining parts taken from reference TRBV7-6 and TRBJ1-1, reads GAGVSQSPRYKVTKRGQDVALRCDPISGHVSLYWYRQALGQGPEFLTYFNYEAQQDKSGLPNDRFSAERPEGSISTLTIQRTEQRDSAMYRCASSLGQGGNTEAFFGQGTRLTVV.

The rearrangement links TRBV5-1 to TRBJ1-2, with D hard to call. CDR1 and CDR2 (germline): SGHRS, YFSETQ. This CDR3 has 13 residues. Trimming took 0 bases from V and 4 from J, leaving 7 bases between them. In DNA, the CDR3 is TGCGCCAGCAGCTTGGGAGGACGCTATGGCTACACCTTC. Translating it yields CASSLGGRYGYTF.

Concerning this clone: Other DNA sequences in this sample translate to the same CDR3. The chain carries TRBV9 and TRBJ2-7, with TRBD1 as a possible D gene (5 bases). V dropped 4 bases and J dropped 0 bases, with 14 bases sitting between them. CDR3 length: 15 amino acids. CDR1 and CDR2 from the germline V gene are SGDLS and YYNGEE. CDR3 sequence (DNA): TGTGCCAGCAGCCCTGGGGCTTCCCCCTCCTACGAGCAGTACTTC. It translates to CASSPGASPSYEQYF.

The chain has TRBV4-3 and TRBJ2-6; 8 positions match TRBD1. V was pared by 3 bases and J by 2 bases, with 6 bases of the junction left unmatched. CDR3 size: 17 residues. CDR1 and CDR2 from the germline V gene are LGHNA and YSLEER. CDR3 sequence (DNA): TGCGCCAGCAGCCAGGACTACAGGGGGACTGGGGCCAACGTCCTGACTTTC. Its translation: CASSQDYRGTGANVLTF.

The J gene is TRBJ1-2, the V gene TRBV30; TRBD1 is a possible D gene (6 bases). Trimming took off 3 bases at V and 10 bases at J, with 12 bases between the two ends. The CDR3 extends over 11 amino acids. Germline V gene sequence: CDR1 GTSNPN, CDR2 SVGIG (reference sequence). The CDR3 here is CAWSRQAVYTF. CDR3 DNA sequence: TGTGCCTGGAGCCGACAGGCGGTCTACACCTTC.